These 30 T cell receptor beta chains share one sample of origin, sequenced in a study of blood T cell repertoires in COVID-19. The method was immunoSEQ multiplex PCR; TCRdb's version includes in-frame clones alone and lacks a portion of them. The repertoire holds approximately 150,000 clones, with about four fifths as singletons. Sequenced: peripheral blood. These receptor sequences come from a woman in her 70s who had recovered from COVID-19.

The chain's CDR3 is CASSPRGLGGDTQYF. Here the CDR3 DNA reads TGTGCCAGCAGCCCACGGGGACTAGGGGGAGATACGCAGTATTTT. The rearrangement joins TRBV3-1 (or the pseudogene TRBV3-2) to TRBJ2-3; 8 nucleotides line up with TRBD2. V shed 4 bases and J 5 bases; nucleotides not matched to a gene: 8. Germline CDR1 reads LGHDT; CDR2 reads YNNKEL (reference sequence). CDR3 length equals 15 residues.

The chain carries TRBV5-4 and TRBJ1-4; D is uncertain. Per germline, CDR1 SGHNT and CDR2 YYREEE (reference sequence). The CDR3 consists of 13 residues. Deletions cut 0 bases from V and 6 bases from J, with 6 bases between. The CDR3 nucleotides are TGTGCCAGCAGCTTGGACAGTTATGAAAAACTGTTTTTT. Translation: CASSLDSYEKLFF.

To note about this clone: One end of the junction fails to match germline, which may point to a read error. V and J are TRBV6-6 and TRBJ1-4, with TRBD1 identical over 8 bases. CDR3 size: 13 residues. CDR1 is MNHNY and CDR2 is SVGAGI in the germline V gene (reference sequence). CDR3 DNA sequence: TGTGCCAGCAGTTACTTCCCCCGACAGGGGCTGCTTTTT. As protein: CASSYFPRQGLLF.

CDR3 sequence reads: CATSRDPGTEYGYTF. In DNA, the CDR3 is TGTGCCACCAGCAGAGATCCCGGGACAGAGTATGGCTACACCTTC. The chain uses TRBV15 and TRBJ1-2; 7 positions agree with TRBD1. The junction had 6 bases not matched to a gene; V was cut back by 0 bases and J by 5 bases. CDR3 length: 15 amino acids. From germline, CDR1 is LNHNV and CDR2 YYDKDF (reference sequence).

The rearrangement joins TRBV6-1 to TRBJ1-2; 7 bases agree with TRBD1. Germline V gives CDR1 MNHNS, CDR2 SASEGT. V trimming: 2 bases; J trimming: 5 bases; junction bases outside the gene matches: 5. The CDR3 is 14 residues long. CDR3: CASSERDSGYGYTF. In DNA, the CDR3 is TGTGCCAGCAGTGAACGGGACAGCGGATATGGCTACACCTTC.

This CDR3 is CASSAQRASLQETQYF. The CDR3 region has the DNA TGTGCCAGTAGTGCCCAGCGGGCCTCACTGCAAGAGACCCAGTACTTC. The chain employs TRBV19 and TRBJ2-5; D might be TRBD2 (6 bases). Germline lookup yields CDR1 LNHDA and CDR2 SQIVND (reference sequence). The CDR3 is 16 amino acids. The V and J ends lost 5 bases and 2 bases respectively, with 18 bases between them.

In this sample, this clone turned up a few times. The genes are TRBV6-5 and TRBJ2-4, with 8 bases lining up with TRBD2. There are 14 residues in the CDR3. Germline V gene data show CDR1 as MNHEY and CDR2 as SVGAGI. V gave up 6 bases and J gave up 7 bases; unmatched junction bases: 8. The CDR3 bases are TGTGCCAGCAGCCGCCGGGGGGGGAGGAACATTCAGTACTTC. Its protein is CASSRRGGRNIQYF.

The chain is built from TRBV27 and TRBJ2-7, with a tentative D call TRBD2 (7 bases). The V and J ends lost 4 bases and 5 bases respectively, with 12 bases between them. The CDR3 length is 13 residues. Germline V gene data show CDR1 as MNHEY and CDR2 as SMNVEV (reference sequence). Here the CDR3 reads CASSWLGGHEQYF. The CDR3 DNA reads TGTGCCAGCAGTTGGCTCGGGGGGCACGAGCAGTACTTC.

This rearrangement joins TRBV5-1 to TRBJ2-7; 11 nucleotides match TRBD2. V was pared by 0 bases and J by 4 bases, with 0 bases of the junction left unmatched. CDR3 length: 14 amino acids. Per germline, CDR1 SGHRS and CDR2 YFSETQ. The DNA for the CDR3 is TGCGCCAGCAGCTTGGTAGCGGGAGGGTACGAGCAGTACTTC. It is translated as CASSLVAGGYEQYF.

This clone was recorded a few times. The chain carries TRBV28 and TRBJ1-2; perhaps TRBD1 as D (6 bases). CDR1 is MDHEN, CDR2 SYDVKM, per germline. V was cut by 6 bases and J by 4 bases, with 12 bases left in between. The CDR3 runs to 13 residues. This CDR3 is CASRLRTVYGYTF. The CDR3 coding sequence is TGTGCCAGCAGATTACGGACAGTCTATGGCTACACCTTC.

This clone has only a few counts. Other nucleotide sequences in the sample specify the same CDR3. The gene calls are TRBV15 and TRBJ2-3; 7 positions agree with TRBD1. The CDR3 covers 14 residues. Germline values: CDR1 LNHNV, CDR2 YYDKDF (reference sequence). V lost 1 base, J lost 6 bases, and 4 bases stayed unmatched. The CDR3 protein is CATSRGGRGDTQYF. In DNA form, the CDR3 reads TGTGCCACCAGCAGAGGGGGCAGGGGGGATACGCAGTATTTT.

V is TRBV6-5 and J is TRBJ2-1; TRBD2 agrees at 7 bases. Germline lookup yields CDR1 MNHEY and CDR2 SVGAGI. The CDR3 is made up of 12 amino acids. V lost 2 bases and J lost 12; bases outside the gene matches: 4. Here the CDR3 DNA reads TGTGCCAGCAGTTACCCGGGGGGTGTGCAGTTCTTC. Its protein is CASSYPGGVQFF.

This chain connects TRBV19 to TRBJ1-1; no firm D call. The CDR3 is made up of 14 amino acids. CDR1 and CDR2 from the germline V gene are LNHDA and SQIVND (reference sequence). With 1 base removed from V and 0 bases from J, the gap between germline ends came to 6 bases. The CDR3: CASSIGQMNTEAFF. The CDR3 bases are TGTGCCAGTAGTATAGGGCAGATGAACACTGAAGCTTTCTTT.

The table lists this clone with a few counts. This chain links TRBV2 with TRBJ2-7; TRBD2 might be the D (6 bases). Germline V CDR1 and CDR2: SNHLY, FYNNEI. V was cut by 0 bases and J by 2 bases, with 11 bases left in between. The CDR3 consists of 15 residues. The CDR3 nucleotides are TGTGCCAGCAGTGAAGCGGGGGGAAGCACCTACGAGCAGTACTTC. Protein sequence: CASSEAGGSTYEQYF.

V usage is TRBV29-1 and J usage is TRBJ2-1, with D perhaps matching TRBD2 (7 bases). Germline loops: CDR1 SQVTM, CDR2 ANQGSEA. CDR3 length: 12 residues. The germline V and J ends were trimmed by 6 bases and 9 bases, with 15 bases remaining between them. The CDR3 here is CSVSRGAGEQFF. The CDR3 DNA reads as TGCAGCGTCTCACGGGGGGCCGGTGAGCAGTTCTTC.

The chain recombines TRBV7-9 with TRBJ1-3; D is ambiguous. CDR3 length: 12 amino acids. Germline V CDR1 and CDR2: SEHNR, FQNEAQ (reference sequence). V gave up 3 bases and J gave up 6 bases, with 6 bases separating them. Written as DNA, the CDR3 is TGTGCCAGCAGCTTCGGGGAAAACACCATATATTTT. The encoded protein is CASSFGENTIYF.

About this clone: One end of the junction varies from germline; a read error may be responsible. This rearrangement joins TRBV6-5 to TRBJ1-3; D ambiguous. CDR3 size: 12 residues. Per germline, CDR1 MNHEY and CDR2 SVGAGI. CDR3 nucleotide sequence: TGTGCCAGCACCTTTTCTGTAAACACCATATATTTT. This gives the protein CASTFSVNTIYF.

This clone was found a few times. The chain couples TRBV7-9 to TRBJ2-2, with 8 bases that match TRBD1. Per the germline V gene, CDR1 is SEHNR and CDR2 is FQNEAQ (reference sequence). Trimming removed 5 bases from V and 1 base from J; junction bases left unmatched: 3. There are 15 residues in the CDR3. In DNA, the CDR3 is TGTGCCAGCAGCCCAGGGACAGGGAACACCGGGGAGCTGTTTTTT. As protein: CASSPGTGNTGELFF.

V usage is TRBV1 and J usage is TRBJ2-3; the D call of TRBD2 is as the table states it, not checked on the DNA. TRBV1 is described as a pseudogene. CDR3 length equals 14 residues. CDR3 residues: CTSSPAGGADTQYF. As DNA, the CDR3 is TGCACCAGCAGCCCGGCGGGGGGGGCAGATACGCAGTATTTT.

The CDR3 spells CSVERGRGTEAFF. The CDR3 DNA follows: TGCAGCGTTGAACGGGGCCGGGGGACTGAAGCTTTCTTT. V usage is TRBV29-1 and J usage is TRBJ1-1; maybe TRBD1 (5 bases). The V and J ends lost 2 bases and 5 bases respectively, with 12 bases between them. CDR3 length: 13 residues. In germline, CDR1 is SQVTM, CDR2 ANQGSEA.

V and J are TRBV10-1 and TRBJ2-1, with TRBD2 matching 7 bases. The V gene end was trimmed by 5 bases and the J gene end by 5 bases; junction bases not matched to a gene: 12. This CDR3 comprises 16 residues. The germline V gene encodes CDR1 WNHNN and CDR2 SYGVQD (reference sequence). The CDR3 sequence is CASSPGGGPRNNEQFF. The CDR3 DNA follows: TGCGCCAGCAGTCCTGGGGGGGGACCTCGAAACAATGAGCAGTTCTTC.

As for this clone: Other DNA sequences in the sample encode the same CDR3. This chain joins TRBV18 and TRBJ2-2; 7 bases align to TRBD1. Germline V gene sequence: CDR1 KGHSH, CDR2 LQKENI. Trimming cost V 3 bases and J 3 bases; bases outside gene matches: 4. This CDR3 is built from 15 residues. DNA for the CDR3: TGTGCCAGCTCACCGAGGCAGGGGGACACCGGGGAGCTGTTTTTT. This translates into CASSPRQGDTGELFF.

The V and J genes are TRBV30 and TRBJ2-7, with TRBD2 matching 7 bases. The CDR3 loop spans 12 amino acids. The V gene's germline CDR1 is GTSNPN and CDR2 SVGIG (reference sequence). V lost 2 bases to trimming and J lost 11 bases; unmatched junction nucleotides: 9. The CDR3 spells CAWSSPTRGEYF. CDR3 in DNA: TGTGCCTGGAGTTCCCCCACCCGGGGGGAGTACTTC.

The table lists this clone with a few counts. The chain is built from TRBV5-6 and TRBJ2-3, with a possible D match to TRBD1 (6 bases). The CDR3 sequence is 15 residues long. Germline V lookup: CDR1 SGHDT, CDR2 YYEEEE. The V end was cut by 0 bases, the J end by 2 bases, with 10 bases between. This chain's CDR3 is CASSLVAGDTDTQYF. CDR3 coding DNA: TGTGCCAGCAGCTTGGTAGCAGGGGACACAGATACGCAGTATTTT.

The gene calls are TRBV27 and TRBJ1-1; TRBD1 agrees at 7 bases. This CDR3 spans 11 amino acids. The germline CDR1 and CDR2 sequences are MNHEY and SMNVEV (reference sequence). Trimming cost V 6 bases and J 8 bases; bases outside gene matches: 3. The CDR3 DNA reads TGTGCCAGCAGCCCACAGGGGGAAGCTTTCTTT. This translates into CASSPQGEAFF.

This rearrangement joins TRBV10-3 to TRBJ1-1; 10 bases align to TRBD1. Germline V gene lookup returns CDR1 ENHRY and CDR2 SYGVKD. V lost 4 bases, J lost 1 base, and 3 bases stayed unmatched. This CDR3 has 15 amino acids. CDR3 DNA sequence: TGTGCCATCAGTGCCGGGGACAGGGGGAACACTGAAGCTTTCTTT. Its translation: CAISAGDRGNTEAFF.

In nucleotides, the CDR3 is TGTGCCAGTAGTATAGCTAGGTCTCTGAACAATGAGCAGTTCTTC. This sequence encodes CASSIARSLNNEQFF. The V and J genes are TRBV19 and TRBJ2-1; D gene unclear. This CDR3 region has 15 residues. The V and J ends lost 1 base and 5 bases respectively, with 12 bases between them. CDR1 is LNHDA and CDR2 is SQIVND in the germline V gene (reference sequence). The full variable domain, rest sourced from reference TRBV19 and TRBJ2-1, is DGGITQSPKYLFRKEGQNVTLSCEQNLNHDAMYWYRQDPGQGLRLIYYSQIVNDFQKGDIAEGYSVSREKKESFPLTVTSAQKNPTAFYLCASSIARSLNNEQFFGPGTRLTVL.

This sequence joins TRBV4-2 and TRBJ2-3; 7 positions agree with TRBD1. J gave up 6 bases and V 4 bases, and 19 bases lay outside the gene matches. Germline V gene sequence: CDR1 LGHNA, CDR2 YNFKEQ. CDR3 length equals 18 residues. The CDR3 protein is CASSPYSVGLRGSDTQYF. The CDR3 DNA follows: TGTGCCAGCAGCCCATATTCTGTTGGCCTCAGGGGGTCGGATACGCAGTATTTT.

The chain carries TRBV21-1 and TRBJ1-2. TRBV21-1 is flagged as a pseudogene. The CDR3 runs to 13 residues. The CDR3 sequence is CASTFSGDYGYTF. In DNA, the CDR3 is TGTGCCAGCACCTTCTCGGGGGACTATGGCTACACCTTC.

In its sample, this clone was seen once. This chain joins TRBV7-2 and TRBJ2-7, with 7 nucleotides matching TRBD1. V was pared by 1 base and J by 3 bases, with 6 bases of the junction left unmatched. The germline V gene has CDR1 SGHTA and CDR2 FQGNSA. This CDR3 region has 15 residues. The CDR3, as DNA: TGTGCCAGCAGCTTAGGCTGGACAGGAAACTACGAGCAGTACTTC. Translated: CASSLGWTGNYEQYF. The variable domain in full, with the rest retrieved from reference TRBV7-2 and TRBJ2-7, is GAGVSQSPSNKVTEKGKDVELRCDPISGHTALYWYRQSLGQGLEFLIYFQGNSAPDKSGLPSDRFSAERTGGSVSTLTIQRTQQEDSAVYLCASSLGWTGNYEQYFGPGTRLTVT.